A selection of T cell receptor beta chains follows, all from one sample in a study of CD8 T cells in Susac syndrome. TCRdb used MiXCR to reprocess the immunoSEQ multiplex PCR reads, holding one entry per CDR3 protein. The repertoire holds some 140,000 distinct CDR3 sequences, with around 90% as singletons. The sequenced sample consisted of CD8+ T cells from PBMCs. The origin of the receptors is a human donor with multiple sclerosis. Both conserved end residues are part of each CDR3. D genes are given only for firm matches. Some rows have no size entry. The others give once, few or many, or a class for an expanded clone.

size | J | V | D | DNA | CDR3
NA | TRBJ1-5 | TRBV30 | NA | TGTGCCTGGAATGAAGTGGGAGGCCAGCCCCAGCATTTT | CAWNEVGGQPQHF
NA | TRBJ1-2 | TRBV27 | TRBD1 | TGTGCCAGCAGCCGGGACAGAACATTCTATGGCTACACCTTC | CASSRDRTFYGYTF
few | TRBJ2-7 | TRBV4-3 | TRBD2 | TGCGCCAGCAGCCAAGAAGGGACTAGCGGCACCTACGAGCAGTACTTC | CASSQEGTSGTYEQYF
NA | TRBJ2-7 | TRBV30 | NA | TGTGCCTGGAGGGGGATGCGGACGGATGCCTACGAGCAGTACTTC | CAWRGMRTDAYEQYF
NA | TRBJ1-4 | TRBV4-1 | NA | TGCGCCAGCAGCCACCCAGGGCGTATAGGGGAAGAAAAACTGTTTTTT | CASSHPGRIGEEKLFF
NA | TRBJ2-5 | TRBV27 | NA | TGTGCCAGCAGTACAGGAAAGGCAGAGACCCAGTACTTC | CASSTGKAETQYF
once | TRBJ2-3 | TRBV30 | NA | TGTGCCTGGAGTGTCGGTGGGGCCAGTATGGATACGCAGTATTTT | CAWSVGGASMDTQYF
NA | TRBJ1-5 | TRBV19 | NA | TGTGCCAGTAGTGCCACCGGGACTTGGATTCAGCCCCAGCATTTT | CASSATGTWIQPQHF
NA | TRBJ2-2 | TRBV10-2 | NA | NA | CASSEFGAGELFF
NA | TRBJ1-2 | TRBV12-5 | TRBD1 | TGTGCTAGTGGAACGTGGGCAGGGGGCGCCGGTGGCTACACCTTC | CASGTWAGGAGGYTF
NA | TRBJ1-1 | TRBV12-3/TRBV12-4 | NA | TGTGCCAGCAGAGGAAACGAGAACACTGAAGCTTTCTTT | CASRGNENTEAFF
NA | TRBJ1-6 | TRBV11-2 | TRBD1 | TGTGCCAGCAGCCCAGAGGGGACAGGGGGCTCACCCCTCCACTTT | CASSPEGTGGSPLHF
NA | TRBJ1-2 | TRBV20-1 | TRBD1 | TGCAGTGCTAGTACCGGGACAGGGATACCCTATGGCTACACCTTC | CSASTGTGIPYGYTF
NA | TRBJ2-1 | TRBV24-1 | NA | TGTGCCACCAGTGATCCTAACTATTACAATGAGCAGTTCTTC | CATSDPNYYNEQFF
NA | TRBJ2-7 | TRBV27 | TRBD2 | TGTGCCAGCAGCTGGGGGACTAGCGGTAACGAGCAGTACTTC | CASSWGTSGNEQYF
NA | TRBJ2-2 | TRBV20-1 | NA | TGCAGTGCTATACCTAACAAAAACACCGGGGAGCTGTTTTTT | CSAIPNKNTGELFF
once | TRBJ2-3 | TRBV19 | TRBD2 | TGTGCCAGTAGTATGGGAGCGGGAAGCACAGATACGCAGTATTTT | CASSMGAGSTDTQYF
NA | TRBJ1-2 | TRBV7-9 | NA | TGTGCCAGCAGCCTGGTAGGCGGGGGAAGAGGCTACACCTTC | CASSLVGGGRGYTF
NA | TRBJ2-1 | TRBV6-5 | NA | TGTGCCAGCGGGTATTCCAATGAGCAGTTCTTC | CASGYSNEQFF
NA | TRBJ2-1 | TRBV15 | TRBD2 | TGTGCCACCAGCGCCCGACTAGCGGGAGCTGTTGATGAGCAGTTCTTC | CATSARLAGAVDEQFF
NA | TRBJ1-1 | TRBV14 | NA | TGTGCCAGCAGACGGGACGGGAACACTGAAGCTTTCTTT | CASRRDGNTEAFF
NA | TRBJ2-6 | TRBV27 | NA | TGTGCCAGCAGTTTACAAGGCGTTCCTTTCTCTGGGGCCAACGTCCTGACTTTC | CASSLQGVPFSGANVLTF